Below, 32 T cell receptor beta chains from the same sample are listed, as sequenced in a study of control samples from healthy donors and cancer patients. Clones were sequenced by immunoSEQ multiplex PCR, and TCRdb holds only the in-frame ones, with some missing. Of 70,000 to 100,000 clones in the sample, roughly 89% were seen once. Source material: blood. Every receptor here comes from a woman in her sixties or seventies in good health.

This clone was seen once. The chain uses TRBV5-4 and TRBJ1-1; 12 bases map to TRBD1. The germline gives CDR1 SGHNT, CDR2 YYREEE (reference sequence). Germline trimming cut 3 bases from V and 1 base from J; bases unmatched to any gene: 4. This CDR3 has 16 amino acids. The CDR3 DNA follows: TGTGCCAGCAGCTCCGGGACAGGGGGCGCGAACACTGAAGCTTTCTTT. Protein: CASSSGTGGANTEAFF.

Details on this clone: Additional DNA sequences in this sample encode the identical CDR3. The genes are TRBV18 and TRBJ1-1; no definite D call. The V end was cut by 3 bases, the J end by 0 bases, with 5 bases between. Germline CDR1 is KGHSH and CDR2 is LQKENI. CDR3 length: 13 amino acids. The CDR3 DNA reads TGTGCCAGCTCACCCCAGGTGAACACTGAAGCTTTCTTT. Its protein product is CASSPQVNTEAFF.

The V and J genes are TRBV2 and TRBJ1-1; tentative D call: TRBD1 (5 bases). Looked up from germline, CDR1 is SNHLY and CDR2 is FYNNEI. CDR3 length: 16 amino acids. V lost 5 bases and J 5 bases, leaving 21 bases between the germline ends. The CDR3 region has the DNA TGTGCCAGCAGTCCCCTCAGCAAAGGGGTTATAACTGAAGCTTTCTTT. Translating gives CASSPLSKGVITEAFF.

The CDR3 reads CASSQTISGTTDTQYF. The CDR3 DNA sequence: TGTGCCAGCAGCCAAACTATCTCGGGGACAACAGATACGCAGTATTTT. The rearrangement links TRBV16 to TRBJ2-3, with a tentative D call TRBD1 (6 bases). The CDR3 consists of 16 residues. Germline assignment: CDR1 KGHSY and CDR2 FQNENV. V lost 2 bases, J lost 3 bases, and 15 bases lay in between.

This chain uses TRBV29-1 with TRBJ1-2; 8 bases are shared with TRBD1. Germline V lookup: CDR1 SQVTM, CDR2 ANQGSEA. The ends lost 2 bases at V and 2 bases at J; junction bases unmatched: 1. The CDR3 spans 13 residues. The DNA for the CDR3 is TGCAGCGTTGAACGACAGGGGAACTATGGCTACACCTTC. It encodes CSVERQGNYGYTF.

This clone was recorded a few times. The gene calls are TRBV28 and TRBJ1-5, with D unresolved. Germline V CDR1 and CDR2: MDHEN, SYDVKM. The CDR3 has 13 amino acids. Trimming stripped 3 bases from V and 5 bases from J, with 8 bases between. The CDR3 protein is CASSFYGDQPQHF. The DNA of the CDR3 is TGTGCCAGCAGTTTTTATGGGGATCAGCCCCAGCATTTT.

Concerning this clone itself: This sample also contains other DNA sequences that code for the same CDR3. CDR3 DNA: TGCGCCAGCAGCTATGGTTTAGGAGAGAGTGCCGGGAACACCATATATTTT. Encoded protein: CASSYGLGESAGNTIYF. This chain uses TRBV5-1 with TRBJ1-3; D is undetermined. CDR3 length: 17 residues. Germline CDR1 SGHRS, CDR2 YFSETQ. V gave up 3 bases and J gave up 7 bases, with 23 bases separating them. The variable domain in full, with the rest retrieved from reference TRBV5-1 and TRBJ1-3, is KAGVTQTPRYLIKTRGQQVTLSCSPISGHRSVSWYQQTPGQGLQFLFEYFSETQRNKGNFPGRFSGRQFSNSRSEMNVSTLELGDSALYLCASSYGLGESAGNTIYFGEGSWLTVV.

The chain's CDR3 is CASSLALTPRSYTF. The DNA for the CDR3 is TGTGCCAGCAGCTTGGCGCTAACCCCCCGGAGCTACACCTTC. The genes are TRBV5-4 and TRBJ1-2; no clear D gene. The CDR3 has 14 amino acids. Trimming cost V 0 bases and J 9 bases, with 15 bases left between them. The germline CDR1 and CDR2 sequences are SGHNT and YYREEE (reference sequence).

The CDR3, as DNA: TGTGCCAGCTCCGTCAGACAGGACGCAACTAATGAAAAACTGTTTTTT. Protein: CASSVRQDATNEKLFF. This chain uses TRBV7-9 with TRBJ1-4; D is perhaps TRBD1 (6 bases). Trimming stripped 8 bases from V and 0 bases from J, with 16 bases between. CDR1 is SEHNR, CDR2 FQNEAQ, per germline (reference sequence). The CDR3 extends over 16 amino acids.

This chain uses TRBV6-1 with TRBJ2-5; D not resolved. The V end was cut by 2 bases, the J end by 4 bases, with 2 bases between. The CDR3 has 11 amino acids. CDR1 is MNHNS, CDR2 SASEGT, per germline. The CDR3 region is CASSELETQYF. In DNA form, the CDR3 reads TGTGCCAGCAGTGAACTAGAGACCCAGTACTTC.

The chain employs TRBV29-1 and TRBJ1-1; 10 nucleotides agree with TRBD1. Trimming at V came to 4 bases and at J to 4 bases, leaving 6 bases not matched to a gene. The CDR3 has 14 residues. Germline V lookup: CDR1 SQVTM, CDR2 ANQGSEA. The CDR3 region has the DNA TGCAGCGTTGGTAAGGACAGGGGGGGCACTGAAGCTTTCTTT. Its protein product is CSVGKDRGGTEAFF. Filled out from reference TRBV29-1 and TRBJ1-1, the complete variable domain reads SAVISQKPSRDICQRGTSLTIQCQVDSQVTMMFWYRQQPGQSLTLIATANQGSEATYESGFVIDKFPISRPNLTFSTLTVSNMSPEDSSIYLCSVGKDRGGTEAFFGQGTRLTVV.

The chain uses TRBV7-6 and TRBJ1-1, with D perhaps matching TRBD1 (5 bases). V lost 0 bases and J 8 bases, leaving 13 bases between the germline ends. The CDR3 contains 14 residues. Germline V gene data show CDR1 as SGHVS and CDR2 as FNYEAQ. Here the CDR3 DNA reads TGTGCCAGCAGCTTAGCGTTCGGGGGGTCCGAAGCTTTCTTT. This encodes CASSLAFGGSEAFF.

The J gene is TRBJ2-3, the V gene TRBV5-4; 9 nucleotides align to TRBD2. The CDR3 runs to 14 residues. V gave up 3 bases and J gave up 4 bases; unmatched junction bases: 3. Germline assignment: CDR1 SGHNT and CDR2 YYREEE (reference sequence). CDR3 DNA sequence: TGTGCCAGCAGCTCTCAGCGGGAGGCAGATACGCAGTATTTT. Translation: CASSSQREADTQYF.

V is TRBV7-6 and J is TRBJ1-3, with 7 bases matching TRBD1. V shed 4 bases, J shed 4 bases, and the junction held 4 bases outside the gene matches. Germline CDR1 reads SGHVS; CDR2 reads FNYEAQ. The CDR3 is 14 amino acids. The CDR3 loop reads CASSSKDRGNTIYF. Here the CDR3 DNA reads TGTGCCAGCAGCTCCAAGGACAGGGGAAACACCATATATTTT.

In this sample, this clone turned up once. The rearrangement joins TRBV27 to TRBJ2-5, with D possibly called TRBD1 or TRBD2 (5 bases each). Trimming pared 2 bases from V and 7 bases from J, leaving 23 bases between. There are 17 residues in the CDR3. Germline lookup yields CDR1 MNHEY and CDR2 SMNVEV (reference sequence). The CDR3 DNA is TGTGCCAGCAGTTTAGGGTGGGGGAGATCCTCAGTGGCGACCCAGTACTTC. This gives the protein CASSLGWGRSSVATQYF.

The chain recombines TRBV28 with TRBJ1-5, with a weak D call TRBD1 (6 bases). Germline V lookup: CDR1 MDHEN, CDR2 SYDVKM. CDR3 length: 18 residues. The germline V and J ends were trimmed by 4 bases and 6 bases, with 25 bases remaining between them. CDR3 in DNA: TGTGCCAGCAGTTCCCACCCATCCAGGGGATTATGGGGTCAGCCCCAGCATTTT. Its protein is CASSSHPSRGLWGQPQHF.

Only one count was recorded for this clone. The rearrangement links TRBV7-2 to TRBJ2-5, with TRBD2 as a possible D gene (6 bases). CDR1 and CDR2 (germline): SGHTA, FQGNSA. CDR3 length equals 12 residues. Deletions cut 6 bases from V and 2 bases from J, with 7 bases between. The CDR3 is CASRRGQETQYF. CDR3 in DNA: TGTGCCAGCAGGCGGGGACAAGAGACCCAGTACTTC.

V usage is TRBV19 and J usage is TRBJ2-1; 10 bases match TRBD2. The CDR3 spans 14 residues. The J segment lost 4 bases and the V segment lost 4 bases, leaving 1 base of the junction unmatched. The germline V gene encodes CDR1 LNHDA and CDR2 SQIVND (reference sequence). The chain's CDR3 is CASSRTSGYNEQFF. The CDR3 DNA follows: TGTGCCAGTAGTAGGACTAGCGGATACAATGAGCAGTTCTTC.

The chain links TRBV19 to TRBJ1-2, with 8 nucleotides matching TRBD1. Unmatched junction bases numbered 12, after V lost 7 bases and J lost 5 bases. Per germline, CDR1 LNHDA and CDR2 SQIVND (reference sequence). The CDR3 length is 15 residues. In DNA, the CDR3 is TGTGCCAGTACTCTTACCTATGGGACAGGATATGGCTACACCTTC. Translating gives CASTLTYGTGYGYTF.

V usage is TRBV3-1 (or the pseudogene TRBV3-2) and J usage is TRBJ2-1, with D possibly being TRBD1 or TRBD2 (5 bases each). CDR3 length: 17 amino acids. V dropped 3 bases and J dropped 9 bases, with 24 bases sitting between them. Per germline, CDR1 LGHDT and CDR2 YNNKEL (reference sequence). The CDR3 DNA reads TGTGCCAGCAGCCAGGAAAAACCGGGACCTGCGTTTGTTGAGCAGTTCTTC. This encodes CASSQEKPGPAFVEQFF.

Note on this clone: One end of the junction is discordant with germline, which a read error may explain. The chain has TRBV7-7 and TRBJ2-5; 8 bases fit TRBD1. The CDR3 covers 13 residues. The germline V gene encodes CDR1 SSHAT and CDR2 FNYEAQ (reference sequence). The CDR3: CASSSRQGETQYF. CDR3 in DNA: TGTGCTAGCAGCTCAAGACAGGGGGAGACCCAGTACTTC. The variable domain in full, with the rest retrieved from reference TRBV7-7 and TRBJ2-5, is GAGVSQSPRYKVTKRGQDVTLRCDPISSHATLYWYQQALGQGPEFLTYFNYEAQPDKSGLPSDRFSAERPEGSISTLTIQRTEQRDSAMYRCASSSRQGETQYFGPGTRLLVL.

The J gene is TRBJ2-2, the V gene TRBV5-5, with 9 bases that match TRBD2. V lost 0 bases, J lost 4 bases, and 10 bases stayed unmatched. Germline lookup yields CDR1 SGHKS and CDR2 YYEKEE (reference sequence). The CDR3 length is 18 residues. The CDR3 spells CASSLVPRGGASTGELFF. The DNA for the CDR3 is TGTGCCAGCAGCTTGGTTCCCCGCGGGGGGGCGAGCACCGGGGAGCTGTTTTTT.

This chain connects TRBV7-9 to TRBJ2-5; the match to TRBD2 covers 10 bases. V dropped 4 bases and J dropped 5; count of bases not matched to a gene: 4. Germline-derived CDR1 and CDR2 are SEHNR and FQNEAQ (reference sequence). This CDR3 region has 14 residues. The CDR3 DNA follows: TGTGCCAGCAGCTCTAGCGGGGGCGGGGAGACCCAGTACTTC. It yields the protein CASSSSGGGETQYF. Supplemented by reference TRBV7-9 and TRBJ2-5, the full variable domain reads DTGVSQNPRHKITKRGQNVTFRCDPISEHNRLYWYRQTLGQGPEFLTYFQNEAQLEKSRLLSDRFSAERPKGSFSTLEIQRTEQGDSAMYLCASSSSGGGETQYFGPGTRLLVL.

This sequence joins TRBV20-1 and TRBJ2-7; D is uncertain. CDR3 length: 11 amino acids. CDR1 and CDR2 (germline): DFQATT, SNEGSKA (reference sequence). Deletions cut 1 base from V and 7 bases from J, with 8 bases between. CDR3 protein: CSARVSGEQYF. CDR3 nucleotides: TGCAGTGCTAGAGTTTCTGGGGAGCAGTACTTC.

The chain is built from TRBV15 and TRBJ2-6; D call uncertain. V gave up 6 bases and J gave up 2 bases, with 5 bases separating them. CDR3 length: 13 residues. From germline, CDR1 is LNHNV and CDR2 YYDKDF (reference sequence). CDR3 nucleotide sequence: TGTGCCACCAGGACGGCTGGGGCCAACGTCCTGACTTTC. As protein: CATRTAGANVLTF.

The gene calls are TRBV12-5 and TRBJ2-2; the D is unclear. CDR3 size: 15 residues. Germline loops: CDR1 LGHNT, CDR2 FRNRAP. CDR3 DNA sequence: TGTAACTATCGCCCGTCAGGTCCTAGTTCCGGGGAGCTGTTTTTT. It specifies CNYRPSGPSSGELFF. The full variable domain, rest sourced from reference TRBV12-5 and TRBJ2-2, is DARVTQTPRHKVTEMGQEVTMRCQPILGHNTVFWYRQTMMQGLELLAYFRNRAPLDDSGMPKDRFSAEMPDATLATLKIQPSEPRDSAVYFCNYRPSGPSSGELFFGEGSRLTVL.

J is TRBJ1-2 and V is TRBV6-5; D is ambiguous. With 6 bases removed from V and 0 bases from J, the gap between germline ends came to 14 bases. The CDR3 runs 15 residues. Germline-derived CDR1 and CDR2 are MNHEY and SVGAGI. CDR3 DNA sequence: TGTGCCAGCAGAACGATGGGCGGCGCTAACTATGGCTACACCTTC. Protein sequence: CASRTMGGANYGYTF.

The chain links TRBV6-5 to TRBJ1-3; D possibly corresponds to TRBD1 (5 bases). The V end lost 9 bases, the J end lost 0 bases, and 15 bases lay between the germline ends. There are 15 residues in the CDR3. Germline lookup yields CDR1 MNHEY and CDR2 SVGAGI. This CDR3 reads CASKRDLSSGNTIYF. The CDR3, as DNA: TGTGCCAGTAAAAGGGACCTCAGCTCTGGAAACACCATATATTTT.

The genes are TRBV28 and TRBJ1-3; D unclear. The CDR3 sequence is 12 residues long. Per the germline V gene, CDR1 is MDHEN and CDR2 is SYDVKM. Trimming removed 6 bases from V and 0 bases from J, with 3 bases in between. The CDR3 DNA reads as TGTGCCAGCAGACGCTCTGGAAACACCATATATTTT. Protein: CASRRSGNTIYF.

This chain links TRBV4-3 with TRBJ2-7, with D hard to call. CDR1 LGHNA and CDR2 YSLEER come from the germline V gene. The CDR3 contains 16 residues. V dropped 1 base and J dropped 3 bases, with 16 bases sitting between them. This CDR3 is CASSQGVLGLSYEQYF. The DNA for the CDR3 is TGCGCCAGCAGCCAAGGGGTATTAGGATTGAGCTACGAGCAGTACTTC.

The V and J genes are TRBV11-3 and TRBJ2-2; TRBD2 might be the D (5 bases). CDR3 length: 14 residues. CDR1 and CDR2 (germline): SGHNT, YENEEA. Trimming shortened V by 5 bases and J by 3 bases, and 10 bases separated the two germline ends. The CDR3 DNA reads TGTGCCAGCAGCCCCGGGCGGGACACCGGGGAGCTGTTTTTT. Its protein product is CASSPGRDTGELFF. Based on the CDR3 plus reference TRBV11-3 and TRBJ2-2, the full variable domain is EAGVVQSPRYKIIEKKQPVAFWCNPISGHNTLYWYLQNLGQGPELLIRYENEEAVDDSQLPKDRFSAERLKGVDSTLKIQPAELGDSAVYLCASSPGRDTGELFFGEGSRLTVL.

This clone was seen a few times. The genes are TRBV7-2 and TRBJ1-5; 7 bases fit TRBD1. CDR3 length: 14 amino acids. Trimming removed 4 bases from V and 2 bases from J; junction bases left unmatched: 2. CDR1 is SGHTA, CDR2 FQGNSA, per germline. CDR3 sequence reads: CASSYGTGNQPQHF. The CDR3 DNA reads as TGTGCCAGCAGCTATGGGACAGGCAATCAGCCCCAGCATTTT.